This T cell receptor beta chain was captured by sequencing in a study of CD8 T cells in Susac syndrome. An input of about 0.5 to 1 ug of RNA was subjected to reverse transcription using random hexamers. Across 54 Vbeta and 13 Jbeta, immunoSEQ multiplex PCR amplified TCR beta CDR3. TCRdb independently ran MiXCR on the immunoSEQ multiplex PCR reads; one entry per CDR3 protein. The table records hundreds of thousands of distinct CDR3 sequences, roughly 85% of them present only once. The sequenced target, TCR beta, came from blood CD8+ and CD4+ T cells. There are 16 residues in the CDR3. The germline gives CDR1 SGHAT, CDR2 FQNNGV. V lost 4 bases, J lost 3 bases, and 7 bases stayed unmatched.

The sequenced sample consisted of CD8+ T cells from PBMCs. V usage is TRBV11-2 and J usage is TRBJ1-4; 8 nucleotides agree with TRBD1. The sequence derives from a human donor with multiple sclerosis. In nucleotides, the CDR3 is TGTGCCAGCAGCTCTGGACAGGGAGCAGCTAATGAAAAACTGTTTTTT. The encoded protein is CASSSGQGAANEKLFF.